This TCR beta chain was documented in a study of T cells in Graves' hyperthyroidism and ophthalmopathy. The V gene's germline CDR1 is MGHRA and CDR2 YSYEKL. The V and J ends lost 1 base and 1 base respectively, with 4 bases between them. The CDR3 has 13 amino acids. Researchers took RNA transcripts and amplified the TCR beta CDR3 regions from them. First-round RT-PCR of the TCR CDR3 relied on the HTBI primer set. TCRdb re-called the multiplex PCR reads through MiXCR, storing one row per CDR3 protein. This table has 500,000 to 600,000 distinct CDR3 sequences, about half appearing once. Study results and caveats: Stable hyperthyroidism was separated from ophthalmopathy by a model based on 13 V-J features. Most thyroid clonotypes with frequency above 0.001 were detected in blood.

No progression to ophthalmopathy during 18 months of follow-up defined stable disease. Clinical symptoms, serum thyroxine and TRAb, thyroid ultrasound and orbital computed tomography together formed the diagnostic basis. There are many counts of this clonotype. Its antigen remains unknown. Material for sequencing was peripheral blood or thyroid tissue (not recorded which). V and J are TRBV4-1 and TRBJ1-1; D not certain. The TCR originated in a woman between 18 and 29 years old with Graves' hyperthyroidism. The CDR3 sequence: CASSQVPNTEAFF. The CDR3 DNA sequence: TGCGCCAGCAGCCAAGTCCCGAACACTGAAGCTTTCTTT.